Reported below is one T cell receptor beta chain. Its antigen is unknown. Base qualities are not provided; no much larger clone lies one nucleotide away. The time point label, as the study defines it: baseline before first vaccination. The vaccinee samples were drawn from two UK trials, COV001 and COV002, one of which was a single-blind randomized controlled phase 2/3 trial testing AZD1222 (ChAdOx1 nCoV-19) in healthy adults. For TCRbeta chain sequencing, PBMC samples from trial participants were taken at day 0 and at day 28 after the second dose. This specimen belongs to a study of T cell responses to AZD1222 COVID-19 vaccine (dated by TCRdb to about 2021). Context from the whole study: AZD1222 recipients with second doses at about 4 weeks or about 12 weeks were pooled, because spike-specific TCR depth and breadth did not differ between schedules. TCR sequencing was performed for more than 230 trial participants, of whom roughly 200 were given two doses of AZD1222 and around 25 were given two doses of MenACWY control vaccine. Enrollment into the trials was organized by age into subgroups of 18-55, 56-69 and 70-plus years, and those subgroups contained approximately 160, 26 and 62 TCR-sequenced participants, respectively.

Trimming costs V 3 bases and J 5 bases, and their ends lie 10 bases apart. From the cysteine up to the phenylalanine, the CDR3 has a length of 13 residues. Of all the DNA, just the CDR3 is kept, 39 bases in frame from base 1. Per the germline V gene, MDHEN is the CDR1 and SYDVKM is the CDR2. The CDR3 regions of human TCRbeta chains were analyzed by immunosequencing. The paper's processing steps were these. TCRs in the repertoires were compared against a reference library of SARS-CoV-2-specific TCRs that had been generated with the MIRA antigen-specificity platform. Breadth was defined as the fraction of unique TCRs that were SARS-CoV-2-associated. Depth was defined as the fraction of total T cells that were SARS-CoV-2-associated. Using the MIRA data, each spike-specific TCR was assigned both to the spike region to which the TCR was reactive and to a CD4 or CD8 class. Log10-transformed breadth and depth values were compared by one-way ANOVA with Sidak's multiple comparisons tests. In TCRdb, the immuneACCESS table is reduced to in-frame sequences with V and J assigned. These tables do not hold every clone; where another copy was compared, an unresolved V gene accounts for under half, and the others remain unexplained. V and J calls plus clone size are reproduced from that table; the DNA served to infer D and trimming. Counted in this sample were around 97,000 clones; about nine tenths of them appeared once. The ten largest clonotypes hold about 48% of the sample.

Overall study results and their limits: CD4 TCRs associated with the vaccine covered the entire spike protein, and the dominant responses were in regions 160-218 and 743-854. Because no day 14 peak-response samples were available, the repertoires could be characterized only after the peak T cell response. Nearly half of unique spike-specific TCRs reportedly recognized epitopes outside regions mutated in the B.1.351 and B.1.1.7 variants. In the small 56-69-year group, the increase in depth fell short of significance, most likely because of low power. After two AZD1222 doses, spike-specific TCR breadth and depth were significantly higher than at day 0 and than in MenACWY recipients. Conclusions about previously exposed vaccinees are limited, since just six AZD1222 recipients were seropositive for SARS-CoV-2 at baseline. Most participants were white British and females outnumbered males, and the authors suggested that clonal diversity may have been underestimated.

The chain employs TRBV28 and TRBJ1-2, with the D gene too uncertain to name. The sequence was obtained from an adult in good health. Material: peripheral blood, obtained on day 0 of AZD1222 vaccination. The bases read TGTGCCAGCAGTTTGCCCCCGGCTTATGGCTACACCTTC. The encoded protein is CASSLPPAYGYTF.